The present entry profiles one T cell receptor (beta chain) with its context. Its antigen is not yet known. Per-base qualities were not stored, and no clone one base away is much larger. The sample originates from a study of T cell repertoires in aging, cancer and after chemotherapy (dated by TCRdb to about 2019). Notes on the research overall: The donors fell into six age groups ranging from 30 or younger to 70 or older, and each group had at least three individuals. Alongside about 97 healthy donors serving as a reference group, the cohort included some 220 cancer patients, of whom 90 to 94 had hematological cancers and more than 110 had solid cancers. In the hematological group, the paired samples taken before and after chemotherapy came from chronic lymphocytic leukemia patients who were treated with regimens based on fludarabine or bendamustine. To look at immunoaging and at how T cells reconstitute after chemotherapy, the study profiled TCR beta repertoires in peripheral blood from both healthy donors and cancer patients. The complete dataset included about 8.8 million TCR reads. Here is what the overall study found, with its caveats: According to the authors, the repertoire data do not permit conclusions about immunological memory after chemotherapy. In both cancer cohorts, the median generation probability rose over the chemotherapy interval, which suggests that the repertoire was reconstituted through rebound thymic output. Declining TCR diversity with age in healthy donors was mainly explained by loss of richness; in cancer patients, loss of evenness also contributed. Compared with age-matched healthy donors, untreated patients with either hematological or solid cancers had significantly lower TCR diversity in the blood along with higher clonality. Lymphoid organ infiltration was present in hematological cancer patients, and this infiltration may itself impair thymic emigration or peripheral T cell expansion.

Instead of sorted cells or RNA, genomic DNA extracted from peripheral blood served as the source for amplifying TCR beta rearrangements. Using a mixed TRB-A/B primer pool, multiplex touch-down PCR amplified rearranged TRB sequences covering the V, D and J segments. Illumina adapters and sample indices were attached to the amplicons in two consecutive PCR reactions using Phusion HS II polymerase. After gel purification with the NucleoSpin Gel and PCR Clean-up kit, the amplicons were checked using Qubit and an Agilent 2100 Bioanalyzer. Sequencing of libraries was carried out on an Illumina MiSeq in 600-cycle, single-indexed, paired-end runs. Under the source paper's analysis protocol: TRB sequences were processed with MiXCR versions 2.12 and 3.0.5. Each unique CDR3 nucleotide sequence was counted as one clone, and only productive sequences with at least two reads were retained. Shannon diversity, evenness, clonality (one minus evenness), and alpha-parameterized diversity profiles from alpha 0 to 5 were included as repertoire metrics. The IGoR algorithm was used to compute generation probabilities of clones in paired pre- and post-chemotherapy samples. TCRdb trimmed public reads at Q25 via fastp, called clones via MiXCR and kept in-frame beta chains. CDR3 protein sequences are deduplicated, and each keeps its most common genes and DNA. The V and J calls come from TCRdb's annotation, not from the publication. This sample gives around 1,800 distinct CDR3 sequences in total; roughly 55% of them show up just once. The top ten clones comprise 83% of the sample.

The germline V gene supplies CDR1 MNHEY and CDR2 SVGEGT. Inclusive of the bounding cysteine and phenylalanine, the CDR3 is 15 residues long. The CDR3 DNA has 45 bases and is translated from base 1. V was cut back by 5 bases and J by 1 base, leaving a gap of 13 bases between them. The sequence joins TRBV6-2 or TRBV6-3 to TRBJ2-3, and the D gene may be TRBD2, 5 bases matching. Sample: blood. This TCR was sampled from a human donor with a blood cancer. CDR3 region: CASSEMDSRTDTQYF. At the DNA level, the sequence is TGTGCCAGCAGTGAAATGGACTCCCGCACAGATACGCAGTATTTT.